Below are 19 T cell receptor beta chains sequenced from a single sample in a study of T cells after yellow fever vaccination. TCRdb independently ran MiXCR on the 5' RACE reads; one entry per CDR3 protein. This sample has roughly 500,000 distinct CDR3 sequences; roughly 21% occur once, and the top ten carry over 11%. Sequencing used PBMCs, obtained 15 days after the yellow fever booster vaccination. These receptors all stem from a young man who received the YFV17D yellow fever vaccine.

Here the CDR3 DNA reads TGTGCCAGCACATTGGCAGGGGGCTACTCACCCCTCCACTTT. It specifies CASTLAGGYSPLHF. The chain recombines TRBV12-3 or TRBV12-4 with TRBJ1-6, with TRBD1 matching over 8 bases. The junction had 9 bases not matched to a gene; V was cut back by 7 bases and J by 10 bases. The CDR3 consists of 14 residues.

This clonotype has a handful of counts. This chain joins TRBV18 and TRBJ2-7, with D perhaps TRBD1 or TRBD2 (5 bases each). The ends were cut back, 2 bases at V and 3 bases at J, with 14 bases in the middle. The CDR3 consists of 15 residues. CDR1 is KGHSH and CDR2 is LQKENI in the germline V gene. The CDR3 bases are TGTGCCAGCTCACCAAGGGACGGAGAAGTCTACGAGCAGTACTTC. Translation: CASSPRDGEVYEQYF.

This clonotype was counted a few times. The CDR3 loop reads CASSKGSVETQYF. The CDR3 DNA reads as TGTGCCAGCAGCAAGGGTAGTGTGGAGACCCAGTACTTC. The chain uses TRBV28 and TRBJ2-5; no reliable D call. This CDR3 comprises 13 residues. Germline assignment: CDR1 MDHEN and CDR2 SYDVKM. V was shortened by 6 bases and J by 5 bases, with 13 bases between the two germline ends.

The chain combines TRBV14 with TRBJ2-5, with TRBD1 as a possible D gene (6 bases). Germline CDR1 and CDR2: SGHDN and FVKESK. Trimming removed 2 bases from V and 1 base from J, with 14 bases in between. This CDR3 region has 16 residues. In DNA form, the CDR3 reads TGTGCCAGCAGCCAAATCCCGACAGGCCTCCAAGAGACCCAGTACTTC. Translated: CASSQIPTGLQETQYF.

In this sample, this clonotype turned up a few times. The rearrangement links TRBV6-2 or TRBV6-3 to TRBJ2-2; tentative D call: TRBD1 (6 bases). CDR3 length equals 14 residues. The V gene lost 0 bases and the J gene lost 9 bases, with 11 bases spanning the gap. The germline V gene encodes CDR1 MNHEY and CDR2 SVGEGT. The DNA for the CDR3 is TGTGCCAGCAGTTACTCCTACAGGGACCGGGAGCTGTTTTTT. The encoded protein is CASSYSYRDRELFF.

The gene calls are TRBV28 and TRBJ1-4; D gene ambiguous. Trimming left V 3 bases short and J 6 bases short, with 11 bases between. Germline-derived CDR1 and CDR2 are MDHEN and SYDVKM. This CDR3 region has 14 residues. In nucleotides, the CDR3 is TGTGCCAGCAGTTTTCGGCAACCCTATGAAAAACTGTTTTTT. This gives the protein CASSFRQPYEKLFF.

Here the CDR3 DNA reads TGTGCCAGCAGCCCCATGACTAGCGGAAACACCGGGGAGCTGTTTTTT. Its protein product is CASSPMTSGNTGELFF. The chain recombines TRBV7-9 with TRBJ2-2; TRBD2 matches at 9 bases. This CDR3 is built from 16 residues. Per germline, CDR1 SEHNR and CDR2 FQNEAQ (reference sequence). The V gene end was trimmed by 5 bases and the J gene end by 2 bases; junction bases not matched to a gene: 6.

This chain uses TRBV6-4 with TRBJ2-1; D gene unclear. CDR1 and CDR2 (germline): MRHNA, SNTAGT. This CDR3 has 13 amino acids. Trimming took 6 bases from V and 9 from J, leaving 15 bases between them. Here the CDR3 reads CASSPGPGGEQFF. The CDR3 nucleotides read TGTGCCAGCAGCCCTGGGCCGGGCGGTGAGCAGTTCTTC.

This clonotype was observed a handful of times. V is TRBV7-8 and J is TRBJ2-2; no firm D call. The CDR3 is 11 amino acids. V was trimmed by 11 bases and J by 6 bases, leaving 10 bases between them. Germline CDR1 reads SGHVS; CDR2 reads FQNEAQ. CDR3 bases: TGTGCCGACCAAGGCGCCGGGGAGCTGTTTTTT. Translating it yields CADQGAGELFF.

V usage is TRBV6-5 and J usage is TRBJ1-2; 9 bases fit TRBD1. CDR1 is MNHEY and CDR2 is SVGAGI in the germline V gene. This CDR3 is built from 15 residues. Trimming took 0 bases from V and 4 from J; bases not matched to a gene: 3. CDR3 sequence (DNA): TGTGCCAGCAGTTACTCGACAGGGGGAGGCTATGGCTACACCTTC. This encodes CASSYSTGGGYGYTF.

The rearrangement links TRBV6-2 or TRBV6-3 to TRBJ2-7, with 11 bases fitting TRBD2. V trimming: 2 bases; J trimming: 2 bases; junction bases outside the gene matches: 8. Germline loops: CDR1 MNHEY, CDR2 SVGEGT. The CDR3 extends over 17 amino acids. CDR3 bases: TGTGCCAGCAGTTACCGTGGGACTAGCGGACAAACCTACGAGCAGTACTTC. Translating it yields CASSYRGTSGQTYEQYF.

This clonotype was observed a handful of times. This chain connects TRBV12-3 or TRBV12-4 to TRBJ2-7, with TRBD2 as a possible D gene (6 bases). The CDR3 is 16 amino acids. The V end lost 3 bases, the J end lost 3 bases, and 18 bases lay between the germline ends. CDR3 sequence reads: CASSFSGGDGLYEQYF. The CDR3, as DNA: TGTGCCAGCAGTTTTAGTGGAGGGGATGGTCTCTACGAGCAGTACTTC.

The chain links TRBV6-5 to TRBJ2-2; 11 bases align to TRBD2. Germline CDR1 MNHEY, CDR2 SVGAGI. CDR3 length equals 19 residues. V dropped 2 bases and J dropped 1; count of bases not matched to a gene: 9. CDR3 amino acids: CASSYEATGTSGNTGELFF. The CDR3 nucleotides are TGTGCCAGCAGTTACGAAGCTACCGGGACTAGCGGGAACACCGGGGAGCTGTTTTTT.

This clonotype was counted a few times. CDR3: CSARQTGSVSTGELFF. The CDR3 nucleotides are TGCAGTGCTAGACAGACAGGTTCTGTCTCCACCGGGGAGCTGTTTTTT. The gene calls are TRBV20-1 and TRBJ2-2; D is possibly TRBD1 (6 bases). Germline lookup yields CDR1 DFQATT and CDR2 SNEGSKA (reference sequence). Trimming took off 2 bases at V and 4 bases at J, with 17 bases between the two ends. The CDR3 contains 16 residues.

This clonotype was found a few times. The CDR3 protein is CSAGLAGSTDTQYF. CDR3 nucleotide sequence: TGCAGTGCGGGACTAGCGGGGAGCACAGATACGCAGTATTTT. The chain couples TRBV20-1 to TRBJ2-3, with 13 bases lining up with TRBD2. Germline V gene data show CDR1 as DFQATT and CDR2 as SNEGSKA (reference sequence). There are 14 residues in the CDR3. V lost 6 bases, J lost 0 bases, and 0 bases stayed unmatched.

This chain uses TRBV3-1 with TRBJ2-1; D possibly uses TRBD1 or TRBD2 (7 bases each). In germline, CDR1 is LGHDT, CDR2 YNNKEL (reference sequence). CDR3 length: 13 amino acids. Between the trimmed V and J ends, which lost 1 base and 15 bases, there was a span of 16 bases. CDR3 DNA sequence: TGTGCCAGCAGCCAAGTTCTGGGAGGGGGCTTGTTCTTC. It codes for CASSQVLGGGLFF.

The chain uses TRBV19 and TRBJ2-5, with TRBD1 identical over 8 bases. Germline CDR1 is LNHDA and CDR2 is SQIVND (reference sequence). This CDR3 has 14 residues. V dropped 2 bases and J dropped 5; count of bases not matched to a gene: 4. DNA of the CDR3: TGTGCCAGTAGTATACGGACAGGGCGGGAGACCCAGTACTTC. Encoded protein: CASSIRTGRETQYF. The variable domain in full, completed from reference TRBV19 and TRBJ2-5, reads DGGITQSPKYLFRKEGQNVTLSCEQNLNHDAMYWYRQDPGQGLRLIYYSQIVNDFQKGDIAEGYSVSREKKESFPLTVTSAQKNPTAFYLCASSIRTGRETQYFGPGTRLLVL.

The chain combines TRBV12-3 or TRBV12-4 with TRBJ2-5; TRBD2 aligns across 8 bases. This CDR3 region has 14 residues. V trimming: 4 bases; J trimming: 5 bases; junction bases outside the gene matches: 6. CDR3 in amino acids: CASSSLGGGETQYF. Written as DNA, the CDR3 is TGTGCCAGCAGTTCCCTCGGCGGGGGGGAGACCCAGTACTTC.

This sequence joins TRBV7-2 and TRBJ1-5, with D possibly TRBD1 on 5 matching bases. This CDR3 has 14 amino acids. The germline V and J ends were trimmed by 2 bases and 7 bases, with 12 bases remaining between them. Germline V gene data show CDR1 as SGHTA and CDR2 as FQGNSA. The CDR3 region has the DNA TGTGCCAGCAGCTTAACCCAGGGTGGCCAGCCCCAGCATTTT. Translating gives CASSLTQGGQPQHF.